Following are 10 T cell receptor beta chains from one sample sequenced in a study of breast tumors, draining lymph nodes, adjacent tissues. The lymph nodes were axillary draining lymph nodes from breast cancer patients. MiXCR, applied by TCRdb to the multiplex PCR reads, yields one record per CDR3 protein. The table has approximately 280,000 distinct CDR3 sequences, around 30% seen once. The sample was axillary lymph node tissue. These receptors were obtained from a female donor with breast cancer. Some clones in this sample may be carry-over from other donors' samples.

The table lists this clonotype with many counts. The V gene is TRBV7-9, the J gene TRBJ2-7, with D hard to call. CDR1 and CDR2 (germline): SEHNR, FQNEAQ (reference sequence). There are 15 residues in the CDR3. With 1 base removed from V and 0 bases from J, the gap between germline ends came to 10 bases. CDR3 protein: CASSLDSTSSYEQYF. As DNA, the CDR3 is TGTGCCAGCAGCTTAGACTCGACGAGCTCCTACGAGCAGTACTTC.

This clonotype was recorded many times. The chain combines TRBV9 with TRBJ2-7, with D possibly being TRBD1 or TRBD2 (5 bases each). The V end lost 4 bases, the J end lost 2 bases, and 19 bases lay between the germline ends. CDR3 length: 16 amino acids. Germline CDR1 is SGDLS and CDR2 is YYNGEE. The CDR3 nucleotides read TGTGCCAGCAGCCGACGCGGGCCCCCGGGACCCTACGAGCAGTACTTC. It codes for CASSRRGPPGPYEQYF.

This clonotype has more than one count but fewer than ten. V is TRBV5-4 and J is TRBJ2-1; 13 bases are a match to TRBD2. CDR3 length: 16 residues. V lost 4 bases to trimming and J lost 6 bases; unmatched junction nucleotides: 7. Germline V gene lookup returns CDR1 SGHNT and CDR2 YYREEE (reference sequence). CDR3 amino acids: CASSRATSGRFNEQFF. For the CDR3, the DNA is TGTGCCAGCAGCCGCGCGACTAGCGGGAGGTTCAATGAGCAGTTCTTC.

In its sample, this clonotype was seen many times. This sequence joins TRBV4-2 and TRBJ1-5; perhaps TRBD1 as D (5 bases). CDR1 is LGHNA and CDR2 is YNFKEQ in the germline V gene. V was cut by 1 base and J by 0 bases, with 13 bases left in between. The CDR3 extends over 17 amino acids. The CDR3 spells CASSQGRDSYSNQPQHF. As DNA, the CDR3 is TGTGCCAGCAGCCAAGGAAGGGACTCATATAGCAATCAGCCCCAGCATTTT.

The sample holds many counts of this clonotype. V usage is TRBV7-9 and J usage is TRBJ2-3; D possibly corresponds to TRBD2 (6 bases). The V and J ends lost 3 bases and 2 bases respectively, with 12 bases between them. Looked up from germline, CDR1 is SEHNR and CDR2 is FQNEAQ (reference sequence). This CDR3 spans 15 amino acids. As DNA, the CDR3 is TGTGCCAGCAGCTTTTTAACGGACTACACAGATACGCAGTATTTT. Protein: CASSFLTDYTDTQYF.

This clonotype occurred once. At one end the junction does not follow the germline gene, possibly because of a read error. The chain is built from TRBV15 and TRBJ1-6; 9 nucleotides align to TRBD1. CDR1 is LNHNV and CDR2 is YYDKDF in the germline V gene (reference sequence). The CDR3 has 19 amino acids. The CDR3 region is CATSRKLGQGRLYNSPPHF. CDR3 bases: TGTGCCACCAGCAGAAAACTCGGACAGGGGAGGCTCTATAATTCACCCCCCCACTTT. Supplemented by reference TRBV15 and TRBJ1-6, the full variable domain reads DAMVIQNPRYQVTQFGKPVTLSCSQTLNHNVMYWYQQKSSQAPKLLFHYYDKDFNNEADTPDNFQSRRPNTSFCFLDIRSPGLGDTAMYLCATSRKLGQGRLYNSPPHFGNGTRLTVT.

A note on this clonotype: Possible read error: a much larger clone is one base away. As the CDR3 is not closed by the conserved phenylalanine or tryptophan, this likely results from a read error. The V and J genes are TRBV30 and TRBJ1-2, with D perhaps TRBD1 (6 bases). Germline V CDR1 and CDR2: GTSNPN, SVGIG (reference sequence). V lost 1 base and J 7 bases, leaving 19 bases between the germline ends. The CDR3 extends over 15 amino acids. The CDR3 DNA sequence: TGTGCCTGGAGTGGTCTAAGTGGGGGGCTGAGTGGCTACACCTCC. The encoded protein is CAWSGLSGGLSGYTS.

This clonotype was detected ten times or more. This sequence joins TRBV5-8 and TRBJ2-7; the D gene could be TRBD1 or TRBD2 (5 bases each). V lost 1 base, J lost 2 bases, and 10 bases lay in between. CDR1 is SGHTS and CDR2 is YDEGEE in the germline V gene. The CDR3 spans 14 residues. CDR3 protein: CASSLQRGPYEQYF. DNA for the CDR3: TGTGCCAGCAGCTTGCAGAGGGGCCCCTACGAGCAGTACTTC.

Many counts were recorded for this clonotype. The rearrangement links TRBV13 to TRBJ2-3; possibly TRBD1 for D (7 bases). CDR1 and CDR2 (germline): PRHDT, FYEKMQ (reference sequence). With 5 bases removed from V and 9 bases from J, the gap between germline ends came to 15 bases. The CDR3 consists of 13 residues. DNA for the CDR3: TGTGCCAGCAGCAAAGGACAGGCGGGAACGCAGTATTTT. Translation: CASSKGQAGTQYF.

The table lists this clonotype with many counts. The chain carries TRBV30 and TRBJ1-5, with D uncertain. The CDR3 extends over 13 amino acids. CDR1 and CDR2 (germline): GTSNPN, SVGIG (reference sequence). The V end was cut by 2 bases, the J end by 3 bases, with 8 bases between. CDR3 protein: CAWSNSPNQPQHF. In DNA, the CDR3 is TGTGCCTGGAGTAACAGTCCCAATCAGCCCCAGCATTTT.